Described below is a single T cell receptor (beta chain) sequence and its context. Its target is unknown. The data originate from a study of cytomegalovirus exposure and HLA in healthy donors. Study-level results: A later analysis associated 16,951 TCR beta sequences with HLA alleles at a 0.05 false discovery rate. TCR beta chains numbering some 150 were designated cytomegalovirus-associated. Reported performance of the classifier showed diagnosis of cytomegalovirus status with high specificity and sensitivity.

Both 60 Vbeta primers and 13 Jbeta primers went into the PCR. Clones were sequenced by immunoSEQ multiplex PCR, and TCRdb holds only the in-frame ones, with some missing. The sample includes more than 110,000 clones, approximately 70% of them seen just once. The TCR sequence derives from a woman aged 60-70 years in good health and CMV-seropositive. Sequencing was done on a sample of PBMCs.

This chain's CDR3 is CASSLEGVLDAFF. The CDR3 DNA reads TGTGCCAGCAGCTTAGAGGGGGTTTTAGACGCTTTCTTT. The rearrangement uses TRBV11-1 and TRBJ1-1, with D perhaps matching TRBD1 (6 bases). This CDR3 region has 13 residues. The V end lost 1 base, the J end lost 11 bases, and 14 bases lay between the germline ends. The germline V gene encodes CDR1 SGHAT and CDR2 FQDESV (reference sequence).